These 18 T cell receptor beta chains originate from one sample sequenced in a study of beta chain features in type 1 diabetes. Investigators reverse transcribed all isolated RNA, so they sequenced expressed TCRB transcripts. The repertoire was sequenced with immunoSEQ multiplex PCR; TCRdb's copy has only in-frame clones and lacks some. The sample yields more than 350,000 clones, more than 9.5% seen once. Sequencing input: naive CD4+ T cells from blood. All receptors come from a woman under 30 in good health.

A few counts support this clone. This sequence joins TRBV11-1 and TRBJ2-1; a weak D match, TRBD1 (5 bases). This CDR3 is built from 14 residues. With 7 bases removed from V and 9 bases from J, the gap between germline ends came to 19 bases. The V gene's germline CDR1 is SGHAT and CDR2 FQDESV (reference sequence). In DNA, the CDR3 is TGTGCCAGCACGACACAGAGACAGTCCCGTGAGCAGTTCTTC. This translates into CASTTQRQSREQFF.

The gene calls are TRBV14 and TRBJ2-7; 7 bases are a match to TRBD1. The CDR3 runs 15 residues. Germline lookup yields CDR1 SGHDN and CDR2 FVKESK. The trim removed 4 bases at V and 5 bases at J, leaving 11 bases unmatched. CDR3 region: CASSRGQVRSHEQYF. CDR3 in DNA: TGTGCCAGCAGCCGAGGACAGGTGAGGTCCCACGAGCAGTACTTC.

This chain uses TRBV7-3 with TRBJ2-3, with TRBD2 matching 11 bases. This CDR3 spans 17 amino acids. Germline V lookup: CDR1 SGHTA, CDR2 FQGTGA. V lost 0 bases to trimming and J lost 0 bases; unmatched junction nucleotides: 2. CDR3: CASSLTRLAGSTDTQYF. DNA of the CDR3: TGTGCCAGCAGCTTAACCAGACTAGCGGGAAGCACAGATACGCAGTATTTT. The whole variable domain, filled in from reference TRBV7-3 and TRBJ2-3, reads GAGVSQTPSNKVTEKGKYVELRCDPISGHTALYWYRQSLGQGPEFLIYFQGTGAADDSGLPNDRFFAVRPEGSVSTLKIQRTERGDSAVYLCASSLTRLAGSTDTQYFGPGTRLTVL.

The DNA of the CDR3 is TGTGCCAGCAGCTCCCTAGCTGTCGACTCCTACGAGCAGTACTTC. Amino acids: CASSSLAVDSYEQYF. This chain joins TRBV7-9 and TRBJ2-7; a possible D gene is TRBD2 (5 bases). Per germline, CDR1 SEHNR and CDR2 FQNEAQ (reference sequence). The V end lost 4 bases, the J end lost 0 bases, and 13 bases lay between the germline ends. This CDR3 is built from 15 residues.

This clone was detected a few times. This chain links TRBV7-3 with TRBJ2-6; D remains unclear. This CDR3 is 17 amino acids long. Germline V gene sequence: CDR1 SGHTA, CDR2 FQGTGA. V was shortened by 0 bases and J by 1 base, with 10 bases between the two germline ends. The CDR3 loop is CASSLTALGSGANVLTF. Here the CDR3 DNA reads TGTGCCAGCAGCTTAACGGCCCTAGGTTCTGGGGCCAACGTCCTGACTTTC.

This clone showed up just a few times. The rearrangement joins TRBV25-1 to TRBJ2-7; 7 bases map to TRBD1. J gave up 2 bases and V 4 bases, and 5 bases lay outside the gene matches. CDR1 and CDR2 (germline): MGHDK, SYGVNS. The CDR3 totals 14 residues. The CDR3 loop reads CASSAFGTAYEQYF. The CDR3 bases are TGTGCCAGCAGTGCCTTTGGGACAGCCTACGAGCAGTACTTC.

A few counts support this clone. The genes are TRBV2 and TRBJ2-7, with D perhaps TRBD1 or TRBD2 (5 bases each). This CDR3 is 12 amino acids long. The V and J ends lost 5 bases and 6 bases respectively, with 11 bases between them. The V gene's germline CDR1 is SNHLY and CDR2 FYNNEI. The CDR3 spells CASSTGRREQYV. The CDR3 DNA sequence: TGTGCCAGCAGTACGGGACGGCGCGAGCAGTACGTC.

The V and J genes are TRBV7-9 and TRBJ2-1, with TRBD1 matching over 7 bases. V shed 5 bases and J 3 bases; nucleotides not matched to a gene: 7. The CDR3 is 15 residues long. Germline lookup yields CDR1 SEHNR and CDR2 FQNEAQ (reference sequence). Here the CDR3 reads CASSPGTEGYNEQFF. The CDR3 DNA is TGTGCCAGCAGCCCCGGGACAGAAGGCTACAATGAGCAGTTCTTC.

This clone was counted only a few times. This rearrangement joins TRBV2 to TRBJ2-7; 8 positions agree with TRBD1. Germline V gene data show CDR1 as SNHLY and CDR2 as FYNNEI. Unmatched junction bases numbered 7, after V lost 7 bases and J lost 2 bases. The CDR3 sequence is 14 residues long. CDR3 protein: CASIRDRMTYEQYV. The CDR3 DNA is TGTGCCAGCATCAGGGACAGGATGACCTACGAGCAGTACGTC.

This CDR3 reads CSVGGTNYGYTF. DNA of the CDR3: TGCAGCGTTGGGGGGACCAACTATGGCTACACCTTC. The genes are TRBV29-1 and TRBJ1-2; tentatively, D is TRBD1 (5 bases). CDR1 is SQVTM and CDR2 is ANQGSEA in the germline V gene. V gave up 4 bases and J gave up 2 bases, with 8 bases separating them. The CDR3 runs 12 residues.

This sequence joins TRBV15 and TRBJ2-7; no clear D gene. Germline CDR1 and CDR2: LNHNV and YYDKDF (reference sequence). There are 18 residues in the CDR3. Trimming removed 0 bases at V and 4 bases at J, with 22 bases between. The CDR3 loop is CATSRDIFMGSPNYEQYF. The DNA of the CDR3 is TGTGCCACCAGCAGAGATATTTTTATGGGATCCCCAAATTACGAGCAGTACTTC.

This clone was seen more than once but under ten times. The J gene is TRBJ2-1, the V gene TRBV7-2, with unresolved D. Between the trimmed V and J ends, which lost 5 bases and 8 bases, there was a span of 22 bases. The CDR3 spans 16 residues. Germline loops: CDR1 SGHTA, CDR2 FQGNSA. CDR3 loop: CASSPQAGLAADEQFF. CDR3 DNA sequence: TGTGCCAGCAGCCCCCAAGCCGGCTTAGCCGCGGATGAGCAGTTCTTC.

The V call is TRBV2, the J call TRBJ2-7; D unresolved. Looked up from germline, CDR1 is SNHLY and CDR2 is FYNNEI. V gave up 6 bases and J gave up 9 bases, with 12 bases separating them. CDR3 size: 11 residues. In DNA form, the CDR3 reads TGTGCCAGCAGCCTTAATAGTCTGCAGTACGTC. This encodes CASSLNSLQYV.

This clone has a handful of counts. This rearrangement joins TRBV21-1 to TRBJ1-2. TRBV21-1 is deemed a pseudogene. This CDR3 is 10 amino acids long. The CDR3 DNA follows: TGTGCCAGCAGCAAAGGAGGTTCTCCCTTC. This codes for CASSKGGSPF.

This clone was counted only a few times. V is TRBV5-1 and J is TRBJ1-1; the match to TRBD1 covers 8 bases. Per the germline V gene, CDR1 is SGHRS and CDR2 is YFSETQ. The CDR3 contains 14 residues. The V gene end was trimmed by 5 bases and the J gene end by 4 bases; junction bases not matched to a gene: 7. The CDR3 coding sequence is TGCGCCAGCAGTACGGGACAGGTATCCACTGAAGCTTTCTTT. Protein product: CASSTGQVSTEAFF.

This CDR3 is CASSPPKEKLFF. Here the CDR3 DNA reads TGCGCCAGCAGCCCACCCAAGGAAAAACTGTTTTTT. The rearrangement links TRBV4-3 to TRBJ1-4; D remains unclear. Between the trimmed V and J ends, which lost 4 bases and 8 bases, there was a span of 8 bases. The V gene's germline CDR1 is LGHNA and CDR2 YSLEER. The CDR3 has 12 residues.

CDR3 in amino acids: CASSPGTSGRADTQYF. In DNA form, the CDR3 reads TGTGCCAGCAGCCCCGGGACTAGCGGGAGGGCAGATACGCAGTATTTT. The gene calls are TRBV7-2 and TRBJ2-3; 16 positions match TRBD2. Germline values: CDR1 SGHTA, CDR2 FQGNSA. The ends lost 5 bases at V and 4 bases at J; junction bases unmatched: 3. There are 16 residues in the CDR3. The full variable domain, rest sourced from reference TRBV7-2 and TRBJ2-3, is GAGVSQSPSNKVTEKGKDVELRCDPISGHTALYWYRQSLGQGLEFLIYFQGNSAPDKSGLPSDRFSAERTGGSVSTLTIQRTQQEDSAVYLCASSPGTSGRADTQYFGPGTRLTVL.

The chain couples TRBV7-3 to TRBJ2-1; possible D gene TRBD2, 6 bases. The CDR3 spans 15 residues. Germline CDR1 SGHTA, CDR2 FQGTGA. The V gene lost 2 bases and the J gene lost 4 bases, with 12 bases spanning the gap. CDR3 DNA: TGTGCCAGCAGCTTAGGGGCGGGGTTATACAATGAGCAGTTCTTC. Its protein is CASSLGAGLYNEQFF.